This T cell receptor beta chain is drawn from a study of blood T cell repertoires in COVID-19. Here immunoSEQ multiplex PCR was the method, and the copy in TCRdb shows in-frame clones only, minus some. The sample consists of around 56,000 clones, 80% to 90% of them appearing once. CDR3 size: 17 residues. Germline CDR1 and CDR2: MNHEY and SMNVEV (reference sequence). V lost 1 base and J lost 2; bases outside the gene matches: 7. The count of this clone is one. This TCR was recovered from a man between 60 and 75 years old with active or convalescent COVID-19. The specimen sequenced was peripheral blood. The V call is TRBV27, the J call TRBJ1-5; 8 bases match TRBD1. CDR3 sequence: CASSLWGRGQGNQPQHF. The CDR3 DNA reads TGTGCCAGCAGTTTATGGGGCAGGGGGCAAGGCAATCAGCCCCAGCATTTT.